This TCR beta chain derives from a study of T cell responses to AZD1222 COVID-19 vaccine. Whole-study findings and limits: Donors were mostly white British, more females; clonal diversity possibly underestimated. CD4 TCRs covered the whole spike, strongest at regions 160-218 and 743-854.

TCRdb's copy holds only in-frame clones and misses some; the assay was immunoSEQ multiplex PCR. This table has under 200,000 clones, around nine tenths appearing once. The germline V gene has CDR1 LNHDA and CDR2 SQIVND (reference sequence). V dropped 5 bases and J dropped 4; count of bases not matched to a gene: 8. The CDR3 totals 17 residues. Comments on this clone: Its antigen is currently unknown.

The chain couples TRBV19 to TRBJ2-5, with 15 bases that match TRBD2. This receptor was taken from an adult in good health. Source: peripheral blood, taken on day 0 of AZD1222 vaccination. The DNA of the CDR3 is TGTGCCAGTAGTGGCGCGGGACTAGCGGGAGGTAGAGAGACCCAGTACTTC. It translates to CASSGAGLAGGRETQYF.